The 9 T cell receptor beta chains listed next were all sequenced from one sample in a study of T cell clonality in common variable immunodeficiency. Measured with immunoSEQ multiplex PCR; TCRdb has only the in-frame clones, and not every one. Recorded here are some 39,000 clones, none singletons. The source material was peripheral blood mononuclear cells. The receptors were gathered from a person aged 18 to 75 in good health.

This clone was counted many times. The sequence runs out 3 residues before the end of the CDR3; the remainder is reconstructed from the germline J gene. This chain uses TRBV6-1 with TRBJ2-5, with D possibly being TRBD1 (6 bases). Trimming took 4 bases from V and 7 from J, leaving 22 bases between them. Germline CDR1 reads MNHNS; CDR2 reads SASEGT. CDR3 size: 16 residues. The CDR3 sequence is CASSGNRDIELRTQYF. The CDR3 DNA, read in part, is TGTGCCAGCAGTGGGAACCGGGACATAGAACTACGGACC.

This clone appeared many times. CDR3 sequence: CASSRSGSFYEQYF. CDR3 DNA, as far as it was read: TGTGCCAGCTCACGGAGCGGGTCTTTCTACGAG. The chain carries TRBV18 and TRBJ2-7; possibly TRBD2 for D (6 bases). The CDR3 end is not reached by the read, which stops 3 residues before it; the germline J gene fills it in. The ends were cut back, 4 bases at V and 3 bases at J, with 13 bases in the middle. This CDR3 comprises 14 residues. Germline CDR1 and CDR2: KGHSH and LQKENI.

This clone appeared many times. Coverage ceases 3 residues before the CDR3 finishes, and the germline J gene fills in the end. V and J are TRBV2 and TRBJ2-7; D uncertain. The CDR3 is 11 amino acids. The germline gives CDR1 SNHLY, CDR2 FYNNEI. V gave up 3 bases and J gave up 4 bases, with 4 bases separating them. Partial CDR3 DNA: TGTGCCAGCAGTGACAGTTACGAG. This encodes CASSDSYE. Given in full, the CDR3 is CASSDSYEQYF.

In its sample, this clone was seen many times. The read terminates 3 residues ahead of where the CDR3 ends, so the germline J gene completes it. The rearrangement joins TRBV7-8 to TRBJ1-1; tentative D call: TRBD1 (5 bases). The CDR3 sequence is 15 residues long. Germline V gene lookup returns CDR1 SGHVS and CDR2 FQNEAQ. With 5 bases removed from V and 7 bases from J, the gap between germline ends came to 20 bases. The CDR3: CASSRQPLDGNEAFF. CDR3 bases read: TGTGCCAGCAGCCGACAGCCCCTGGATGGGAATGAA. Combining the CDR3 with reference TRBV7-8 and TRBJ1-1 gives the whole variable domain GAGVSQSPRYKVAKRGQDVALRCDPISGHVSLFWYQQALGQGPEFLTYFQNEAQLDKSGLPSDRFFAERPEGSVSTLKIQRTQQEDSAVYLCASSRQPLDGNEAFFGQGTRLTVV.

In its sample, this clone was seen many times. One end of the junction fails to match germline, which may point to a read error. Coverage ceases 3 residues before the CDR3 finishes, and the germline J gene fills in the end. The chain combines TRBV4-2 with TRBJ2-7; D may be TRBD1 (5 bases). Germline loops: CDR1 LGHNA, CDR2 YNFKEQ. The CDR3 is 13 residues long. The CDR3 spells CASSPQGSYEQYF. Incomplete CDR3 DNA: TGCGCCAGCAGCCCTCAGGGATCCTACGAG.

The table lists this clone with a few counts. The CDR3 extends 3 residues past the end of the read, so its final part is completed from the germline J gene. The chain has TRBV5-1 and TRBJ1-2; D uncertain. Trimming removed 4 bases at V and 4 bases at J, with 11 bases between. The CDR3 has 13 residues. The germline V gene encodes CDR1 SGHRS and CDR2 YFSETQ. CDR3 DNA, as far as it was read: TGCGCCAGCAGCGTAGAACTCTCCTATGGC. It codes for CASSVELSYG. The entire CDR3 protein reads CASSVELSYGYTF.

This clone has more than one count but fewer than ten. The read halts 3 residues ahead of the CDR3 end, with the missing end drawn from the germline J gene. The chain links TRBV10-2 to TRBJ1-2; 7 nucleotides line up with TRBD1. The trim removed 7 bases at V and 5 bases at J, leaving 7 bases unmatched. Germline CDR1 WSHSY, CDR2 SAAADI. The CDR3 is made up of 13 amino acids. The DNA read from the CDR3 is TGCGCCAGCATCTCCGAGACAGGGTATGGC. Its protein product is CASISETGYG. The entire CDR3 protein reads CASISETGYGYTF.

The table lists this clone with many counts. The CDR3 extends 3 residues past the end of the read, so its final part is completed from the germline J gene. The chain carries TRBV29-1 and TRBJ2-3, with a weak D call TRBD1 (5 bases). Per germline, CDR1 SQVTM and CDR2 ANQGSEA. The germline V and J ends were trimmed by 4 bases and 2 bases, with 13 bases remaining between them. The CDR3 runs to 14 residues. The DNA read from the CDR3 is TGCAGCGTTGTCCCGGACACCTCCACAGATACG. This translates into CSVVPDTSTDT. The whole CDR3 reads CSVVPDTSTDTQYF.

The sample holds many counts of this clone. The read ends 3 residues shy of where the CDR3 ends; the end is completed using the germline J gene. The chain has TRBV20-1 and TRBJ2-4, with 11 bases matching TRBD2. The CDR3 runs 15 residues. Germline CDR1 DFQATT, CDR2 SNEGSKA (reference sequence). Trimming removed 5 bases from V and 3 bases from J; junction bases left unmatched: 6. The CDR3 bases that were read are TGCAGTGCTTTACTAGCGGGAGTGAGCAAAAACATT. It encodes CSALLAGVSKNI. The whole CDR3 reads CSALLAGVSKNIQYF.